This T cell receptor beta chain appears in the sequencing data of a study of T cell repertoires in cytomegalovirus infection. Trimming at V came to 5 bases and at J to 9 bases, leaving 11 bases not matched to a gene. This CDR3 has 15 amino acids. Germline-derived CDR1 and CDR2 are SGHTA and FQGNSA. In the case of this clonotype: As yet, its antigen is unknown.

TCRdb called the reads again in MiXCR, with one record for every CDR3 protein. Here the sample spans just over 450,000 distinct CDR3 sequences, approximately 46% being singletons. This clonotype was obtained from a human donor in good health (CMV status not recorded). Some clones in this sample may be carry-over from other donors' samples. The chain couples TRBV7-2 to TRBJ2-1; the match to TRBD2 covers 9 bases. The specimen was cultured PBMCs, collected from culture after CMV antigen stimulation. DNA of the CDR3: TGTGCCAGCAGCCTGAGCGGGAGGTATGGTCCTGAGCAGTTCTTC. This encodes CASSLSGRYGPEQFF.